The clone carrying this T cell receptor beta chain turned up a few times. CDR1 is SGHDT, CDR2 YYEEEE, per germline. The CDR3 spans 13 residues. V lost 2 bases to trimming and J lost 2 bases, with 8 bases between them. Assay used: immunoSEQ multiplex PCR; TCRdb lists only in-frame clones, some missing. The table has fewer than 150,000 clones, about nine tenths seen once; the top ten hold around 2.5%. This entry belongs to a study of control samples from healthy donors and cancer patients. This sequence joins TRBV5-6 and TRBJ2-7, with D possibly being TRBD1 (5 bases). Sequencing input: blood. The source of this sequence is a young man in good health. CDR3 residues: CASSFTGPYEQYF. Written as DNA, the CDR3 is TGTGCCAGCAGCTTTACAGGTCCCTACGAGCAGTACTTC. Full variable domain (outside the CDR3, taken from reference TRBV5-6 and TRBJ2-7): DAGVTQSPTHLIKTRGQQVTLRCSPKSGHDTVSWYQQALGQGPQFIFQYYEEEERQRGNFPDRFSGHQFPNYSSELNVNALLLGDSALYLCASSFTGPYEQYFGPGTRLTVT.